These 7 T cell receptor beta chains came from one sample sequenced in a study of OX40 agonist ivuxolimab in advanced cancers. The data were produced by immunoSEQ multiplex PCR, yet TCRdb's version contains in-frame clones alone and is incomplete. The data contain 90,000 or so clones, about 91% of them singletons. The sequenced sample was CD4+ or CD8+ T cells sorted from blood, obtained in a trial of the OX40 agonist ivuxolimab. Source of these receptors: an adult with an advanced solid tumor such as melanoma, head and neck, liver or kidney cancer.

V and J are TRBV25-1 and TRBJ2-7; possibly TRBD2 for D (5 bases). Germline CDR1 MGHDK, CDR2 SYGVNS. The CDR3 consists of 15 residues. Trimming cost V 1 base and J 6 bases, with 16 bases left between them. CDR3 DNA sequence: TGTGCCAGCAGTGAATCCGGGCTAATCGGGGTCGAGCAGTACTTC. It is translated as CASSESGLIGVEQYF.

The chain couples TRBV7-2 to TRBJ1-3; D not certain. V was shortened by 2 bases and J by 4 bases, with 12 bases between the two germline ends. Germline V gene data show CDR1 as SGHTA and CDR2 as FQGNSA. The CDR3 runs to 15 residues. This CDR3 is CASSLSAGPGNTIYF. The CDR3 DNA is TGTGCCAGCAGCTTAAGCGCCGGGCCCGGAAACACCATATATTTT.

J is TRBJ2-7 and V is TRBV29-1; 8 bases agree with TRBD1. This CDR3 is 13 amino acids long. The germline V gene has CDR1 SQVTM and CDR2 ANQGSEA. V dropped 6 bases and J dropped 4; count of bases not matched to a gene: 8. The CDR3 DNA follows: TGCAGCGTGACAGGGGCCGCGTTGTACGAGCAGTACTTC. This sequence encodes CSVTGAALYEQYF.

The J gene is TRBJ2-1, the V gene TRBV28; TRBD2 agrees at 8 bases. There are 14 residues in the CDR3. The germline CDR1 and CDR2 sequences are MDHEN and SYDVKM. V dropped 6 bases and J dropped 3; count of bases not matched to a gene: 4. The CDR3: CASRIREGYNEQFF. CDR3 coding DNA: TGTGCCAGCAGAATCCGGGAGGGCTACAATGAGCAGTTCTTC.

V is TRBV18 and J is TRBJ2-1, with 9 bases matching TRBD1. Trimming took 4 bases from V and 5 from J; bases not matched to a gene: 6. CDR1 and CDR2 (germline): KGHSH, LQKENI. This CDR3 contains 15 residues. The CDR3 coding sequence is TGTGCCAGCTCACTAGGACAGGGGCCCAACAATGAGCAGTTCTTC. Translating it yields CASSLGQGPNNEQFF.

This sequence joins TRBV28 and TRBJ2-1, with unresolved D. CDR3 length equals 11 residues. Germline CDR1 reads MDHEN; CDR2 reads SYDVKM. CDR3 in amino acids: CAGSSYNEQFF. CDR3 nucleotides: TGTGCAGGCAGCTCCTACAATGAGCAGTTCTTC.

This clone showed up just once. This chain uses TRBV7-3 with TRBJ2-3, with TRBD2 identical over 8 bases. The CDR3 is 15 residues long. The V segment lost 4 bases and the J segment 2 bases; nucleotides outside the gene matches: 5. Germline values: CDR1 SGHTA, CDR2 FQGTGA. In DNA form, the CDR3 reads TGTGCCAGCAGCTCAGGACTAGCCCCCACAGATACGCAGTATTTT. Its translation: CASSSGLAPTDTQYF.